Detailed here is one T cell receptor beta chain. This record comes from a study of T-cell memory formation after mild COVID-19. TCRdb fed the 5' RACE reads into MiXCR, producing one record per CDR3 protein. Of 270,000 or so distinct CDR3 sequences in the sample, around 15% were seen once. The CDR3 runs to 14 residues. Trimming at V came to 4 bases and at J to 3 bases, leaving 4 bases not matched to a gene. Germline CDR1 and CDR2: MGHRA and YSYEKL. What was sequenced was PBMCs or a T cell subset sorted from them (not recorded which). The rearrangement uses TRBV4-1 and TRBJ1-1; 8 bases are a match to TRBD1. The source of this sequence is a man younger than 35 who had mild COVID-19 (a few samples of this study predate the infection). Cell type and time point are not known. The CDR3 spells CASSRVTGDTEAFF. The CDR3 region has the DNA TGCGCCAGCAGCCGCGTGACAGGGGACACTGAAGCTTTCTTT.